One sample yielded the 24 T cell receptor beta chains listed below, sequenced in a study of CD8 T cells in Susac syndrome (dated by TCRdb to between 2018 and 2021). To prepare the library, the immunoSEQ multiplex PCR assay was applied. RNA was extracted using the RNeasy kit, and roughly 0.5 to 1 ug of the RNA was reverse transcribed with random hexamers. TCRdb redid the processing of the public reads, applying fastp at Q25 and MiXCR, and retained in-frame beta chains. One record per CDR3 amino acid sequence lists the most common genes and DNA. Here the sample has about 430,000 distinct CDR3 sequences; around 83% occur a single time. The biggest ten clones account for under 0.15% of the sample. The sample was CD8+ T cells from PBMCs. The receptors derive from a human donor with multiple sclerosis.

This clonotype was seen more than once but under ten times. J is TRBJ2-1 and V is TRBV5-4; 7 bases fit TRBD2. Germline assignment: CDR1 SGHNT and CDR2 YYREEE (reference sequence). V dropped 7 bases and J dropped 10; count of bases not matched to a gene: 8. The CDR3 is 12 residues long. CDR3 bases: TGTGCCAGCTACGGAACTAGCGCCGAGCAGTTCTTC. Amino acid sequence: CASYGTSAEQFF.

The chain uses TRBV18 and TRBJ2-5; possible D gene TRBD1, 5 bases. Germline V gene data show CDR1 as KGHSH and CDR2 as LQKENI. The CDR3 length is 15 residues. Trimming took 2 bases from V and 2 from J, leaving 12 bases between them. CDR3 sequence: CASSPDTGPQETQYF. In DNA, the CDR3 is TGTGCCAGCTCACCAGACACAGGCCCTCAAGAGACCCAGTACTTC.

The CDR3 nucleotides are TGTGCCAGCAGTTCGTCTAGCGGGATTGATGAGCAGTTCTTC. It is translated as CASSSSSGIDEQFF. This chain connects TRBV12-3 or TRBV12-4 to TRBJ2-1; the match to TRBD2 covers 9 bases. The ends lost 4 bases at V and 8 bases at J; junction bases unmatched: 6. The CDR3 has 14 residues.

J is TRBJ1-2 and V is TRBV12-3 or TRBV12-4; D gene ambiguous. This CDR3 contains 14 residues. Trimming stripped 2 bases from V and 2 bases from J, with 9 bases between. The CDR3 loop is CASSLHSTNYGYTF. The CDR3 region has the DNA TGTGCCAGCAGTTTACATTCGACGAACTATGGCTACACCTTC.

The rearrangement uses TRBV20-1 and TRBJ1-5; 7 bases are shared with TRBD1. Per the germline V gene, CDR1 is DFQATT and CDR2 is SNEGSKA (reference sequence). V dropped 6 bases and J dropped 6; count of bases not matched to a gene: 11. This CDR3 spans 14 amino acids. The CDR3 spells CSAIDREASQPQHF. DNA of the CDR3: TGCAGTGCCATAGACAGGGAGGCTAGTCAGCCCCAGCATTTT.

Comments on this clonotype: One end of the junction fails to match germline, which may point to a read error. DNA of the CDR3: TGTGCCAGCAGCTCTGCGGGGGGTCCAGATACGCAGTACTTT. This codes for CASSSAGGPDTQYF. The chain has TRBV7-2 and TRBJ2-3; 8 bases agree with TRBD2. Germline V gene lookup returns CDR1 SGHTA and CDR2 FQGNSA. CDR3 size: 14 residues.

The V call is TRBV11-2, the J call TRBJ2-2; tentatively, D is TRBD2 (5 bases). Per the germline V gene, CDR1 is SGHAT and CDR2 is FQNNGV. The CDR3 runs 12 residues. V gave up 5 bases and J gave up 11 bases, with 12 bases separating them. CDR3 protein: CASSVGSVELFF. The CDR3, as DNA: TGTGCCAGCAGCGTAGGGAGTGTTGAGCTGTTTTTT.

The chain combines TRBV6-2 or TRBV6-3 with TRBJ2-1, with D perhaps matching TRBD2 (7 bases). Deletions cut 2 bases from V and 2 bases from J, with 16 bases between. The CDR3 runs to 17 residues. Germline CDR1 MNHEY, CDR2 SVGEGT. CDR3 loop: CASSYRKRGAAYNEQFF. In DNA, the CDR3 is TGTGCCAGCAGTTACAGGAAACGGGGGGCGGCCTACAATGAGCAGTTCTTC.

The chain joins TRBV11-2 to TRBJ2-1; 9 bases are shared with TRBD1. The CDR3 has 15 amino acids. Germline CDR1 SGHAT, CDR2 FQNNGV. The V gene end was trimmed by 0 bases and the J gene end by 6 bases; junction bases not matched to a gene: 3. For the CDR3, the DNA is TGTGCCAGCAGCTTAGATCCGACAGGGGGCAATGAGCAGTTCTTC. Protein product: CASSLDPTGGNEQFF.

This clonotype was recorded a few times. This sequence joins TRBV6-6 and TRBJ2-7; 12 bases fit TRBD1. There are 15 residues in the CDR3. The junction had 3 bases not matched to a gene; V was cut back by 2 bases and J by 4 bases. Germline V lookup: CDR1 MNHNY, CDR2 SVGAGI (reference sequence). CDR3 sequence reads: CASSYPGQGAYEQYF. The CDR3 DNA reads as TGTGCCAGCAGTTACCCGGGACAGGGGGCTTACGAGCAGTACTTC.

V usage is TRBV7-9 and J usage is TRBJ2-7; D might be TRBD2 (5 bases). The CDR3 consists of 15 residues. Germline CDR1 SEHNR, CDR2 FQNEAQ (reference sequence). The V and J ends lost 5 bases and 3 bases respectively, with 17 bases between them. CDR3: CASSHTSRGHYEQYF. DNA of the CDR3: TGTGCCAGCAGCCACACCAGTCGGGGTCACTACGAGCAGTACTTC.

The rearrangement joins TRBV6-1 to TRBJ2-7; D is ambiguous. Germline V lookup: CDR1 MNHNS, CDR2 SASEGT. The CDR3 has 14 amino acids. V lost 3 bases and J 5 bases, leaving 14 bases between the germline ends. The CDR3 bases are TGTGCCAGCAGTGACCGGCGCAGGTACGACGAGCAGTACTTC. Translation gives CASSDRRRYDEQYF.

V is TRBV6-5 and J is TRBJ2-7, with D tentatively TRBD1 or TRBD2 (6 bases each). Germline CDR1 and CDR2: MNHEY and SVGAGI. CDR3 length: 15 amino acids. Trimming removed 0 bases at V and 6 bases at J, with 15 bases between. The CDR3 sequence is CASSYSTDGGREQYF. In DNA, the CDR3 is TGTGCCAGCAGTTACTCGACGGACGGGGGCCGCGAGCAGTACTTC.

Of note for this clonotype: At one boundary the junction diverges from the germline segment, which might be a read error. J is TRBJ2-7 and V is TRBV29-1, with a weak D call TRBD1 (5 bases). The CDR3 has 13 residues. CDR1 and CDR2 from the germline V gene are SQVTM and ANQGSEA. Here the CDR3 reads CSAEQDNSYEQYF. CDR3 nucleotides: TGCAGCGCTGAACAGGACAACTCCTACGAGCAGTACTTC.

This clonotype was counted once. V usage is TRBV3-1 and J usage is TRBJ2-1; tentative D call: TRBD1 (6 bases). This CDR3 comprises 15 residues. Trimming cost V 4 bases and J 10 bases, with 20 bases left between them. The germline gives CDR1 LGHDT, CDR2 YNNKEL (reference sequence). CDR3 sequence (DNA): TGTGCCAGCAGCCGAGAGTGGTACAGGGAAGGCGAGCAGTTCTTC. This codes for CASSREWYREGEQFF.

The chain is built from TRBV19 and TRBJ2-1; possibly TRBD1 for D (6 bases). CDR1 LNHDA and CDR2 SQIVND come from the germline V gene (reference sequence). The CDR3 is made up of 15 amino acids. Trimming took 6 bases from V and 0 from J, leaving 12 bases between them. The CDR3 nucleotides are TGTGCCAGTAGGGTTGGGGGCAGCTCCTACAATGAGCAGTTCTTC. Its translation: CASRVGGSSYNEQFF.

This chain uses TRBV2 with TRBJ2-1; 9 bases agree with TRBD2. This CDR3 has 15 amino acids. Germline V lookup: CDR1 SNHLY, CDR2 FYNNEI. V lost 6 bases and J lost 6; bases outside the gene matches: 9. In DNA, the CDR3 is TGTGCCAGCAGCACGACTAGCGGTTTAGCCAATGAGCAGTTCTTC. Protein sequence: CASSTTSGLANEQFF. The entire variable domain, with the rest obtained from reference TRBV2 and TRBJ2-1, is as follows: EPEVTQTPSHQVTQMGQEVILRCVPISNHLYFYWYRQILGQKVEFLVSFYNNEISEKSEIFDDQFSVERPDGSNFTLKIRSTKLEDSAMYFCASSTTSGLANEQFFGPGTRLTVL.

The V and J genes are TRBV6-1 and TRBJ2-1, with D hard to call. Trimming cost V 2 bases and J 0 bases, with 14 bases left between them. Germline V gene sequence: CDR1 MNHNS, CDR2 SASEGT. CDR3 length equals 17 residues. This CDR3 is CASSERFESYSYNEQFF. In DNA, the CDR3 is TGTGCCAGCAGTGAACGGTTCGAGTCCTACTCCTACAATGAGCAGTTCTTC.

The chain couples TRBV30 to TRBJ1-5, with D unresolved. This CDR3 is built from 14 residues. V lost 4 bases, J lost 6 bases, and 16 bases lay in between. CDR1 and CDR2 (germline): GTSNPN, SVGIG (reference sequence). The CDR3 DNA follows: TGTGCCTGGACTGGCAGTCAAGGAGGTCAGCCCCAGCATTTT. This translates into CAWTGSQGGQPQHF.

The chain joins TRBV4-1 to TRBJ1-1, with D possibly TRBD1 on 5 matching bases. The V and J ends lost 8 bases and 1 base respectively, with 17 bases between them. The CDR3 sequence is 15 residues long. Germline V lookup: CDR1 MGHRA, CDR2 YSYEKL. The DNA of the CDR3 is TGCGCCAGCTCCTCACTGGGGCAAAGGAACACTGAAGCTTTCTTT. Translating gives CASSSLGQRNTEAFF.

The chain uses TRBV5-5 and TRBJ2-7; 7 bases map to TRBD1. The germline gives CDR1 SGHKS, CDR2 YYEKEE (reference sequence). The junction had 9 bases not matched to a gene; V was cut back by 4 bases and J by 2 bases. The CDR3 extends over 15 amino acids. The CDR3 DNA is TGTGCCAGCAGCGCCTACCAGGGGGTGCCCTACGAGCAGTACTTC. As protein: CASSAYQGVPYEQYF.

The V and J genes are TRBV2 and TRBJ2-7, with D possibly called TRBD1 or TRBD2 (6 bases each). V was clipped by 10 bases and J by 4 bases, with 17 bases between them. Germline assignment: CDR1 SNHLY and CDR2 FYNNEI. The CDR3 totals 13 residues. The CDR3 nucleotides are TGTGCCATCTCCTCTGGGGGGCTTTACGAGCAGTACTTC. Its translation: CAISSGGLYEQYF.

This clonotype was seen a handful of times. The CDR3 DNA sequence: TGTGCCAGCAGCCAGGAAAGCCCTGGGGCCAACGTCCTGACTTTC. Residues: CASSQESPGANVLTF. The gene calls are TRBV6-1 and TRBJ2-6, with D unclear. This CDR3 spans 15 amino acids. Trimming stripped 6 bases from V and 2 bases from J, with 11 bases between. The germline CDR1 and CDR2 sequences are MNHNS and SASEGT.

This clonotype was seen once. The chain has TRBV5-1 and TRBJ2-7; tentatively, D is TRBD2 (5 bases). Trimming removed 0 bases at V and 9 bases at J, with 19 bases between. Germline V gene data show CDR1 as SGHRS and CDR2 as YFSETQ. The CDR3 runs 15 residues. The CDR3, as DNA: TGCGCCAGCAGCTTGGACGAGGGCTGTTGTAGGATGCAGTACTTC. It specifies CASSLDEGCCRMQYF.